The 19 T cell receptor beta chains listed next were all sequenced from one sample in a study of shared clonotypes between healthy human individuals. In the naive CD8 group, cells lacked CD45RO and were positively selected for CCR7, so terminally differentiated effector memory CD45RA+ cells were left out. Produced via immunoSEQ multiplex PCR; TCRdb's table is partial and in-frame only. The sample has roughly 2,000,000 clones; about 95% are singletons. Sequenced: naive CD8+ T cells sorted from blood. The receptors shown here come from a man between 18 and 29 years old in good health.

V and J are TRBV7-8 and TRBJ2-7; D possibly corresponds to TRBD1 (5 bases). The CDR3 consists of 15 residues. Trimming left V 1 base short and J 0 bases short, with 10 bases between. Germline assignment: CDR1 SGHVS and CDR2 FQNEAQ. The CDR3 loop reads CASSLGGSHSYEQYF. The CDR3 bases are TGTGCCAGCAGCTTAGGGGGCTCCCACTCCTACGAGCAGTACTTC.

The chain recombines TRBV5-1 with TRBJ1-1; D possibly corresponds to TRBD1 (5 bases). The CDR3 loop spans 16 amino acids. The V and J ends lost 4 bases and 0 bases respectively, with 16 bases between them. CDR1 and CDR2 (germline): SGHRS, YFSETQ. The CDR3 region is CASSPDLDTLNTEAFF. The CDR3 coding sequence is TGCGCCAGCAGCCCGGATCTGGACACCTTGAACACTGAAGCTTTCTTT.

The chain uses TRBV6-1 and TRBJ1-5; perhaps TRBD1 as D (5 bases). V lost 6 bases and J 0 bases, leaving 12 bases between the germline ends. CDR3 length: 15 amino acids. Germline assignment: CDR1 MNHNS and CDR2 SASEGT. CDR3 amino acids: CASRDSFDSNQPQHF. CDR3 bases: TGTGCCAGCAGAGACAGTTTCGATAGCAATCAGCCCCAGCATTTT.

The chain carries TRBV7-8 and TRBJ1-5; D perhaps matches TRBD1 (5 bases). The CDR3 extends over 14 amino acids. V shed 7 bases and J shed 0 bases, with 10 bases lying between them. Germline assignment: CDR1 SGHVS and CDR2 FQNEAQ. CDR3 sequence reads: CASINGGSNQPQHF. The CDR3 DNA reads TGTGCCAGCATCAATGGGGGTAGCAATCAGCCCCAGCATTTT.

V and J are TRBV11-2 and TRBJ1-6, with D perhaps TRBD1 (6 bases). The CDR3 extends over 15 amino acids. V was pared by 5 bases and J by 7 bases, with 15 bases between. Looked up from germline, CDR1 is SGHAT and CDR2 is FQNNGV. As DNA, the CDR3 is TGTGCCAGCAGCCCGTTACAGGGTGGGAATTCACCCCTCCACTTT. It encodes CASSPLQGGNSPLHF.

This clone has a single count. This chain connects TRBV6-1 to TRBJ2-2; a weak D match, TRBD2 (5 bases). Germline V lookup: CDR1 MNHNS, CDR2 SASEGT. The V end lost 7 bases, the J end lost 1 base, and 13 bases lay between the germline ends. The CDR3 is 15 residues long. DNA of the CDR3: TGTGCCAGCACTTGGGGTAGCGAGAACACCGGGGAGCTGTTTTTT. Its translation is CASTWGSENTGELFF.

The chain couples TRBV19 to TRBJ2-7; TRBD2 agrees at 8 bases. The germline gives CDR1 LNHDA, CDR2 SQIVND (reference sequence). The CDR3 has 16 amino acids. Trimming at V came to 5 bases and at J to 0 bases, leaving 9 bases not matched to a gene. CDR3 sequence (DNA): TGTGCCAGTAGTCTGGGCATAGCGGGGAGCTCCTACGAGCAGTACTTC. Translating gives CASSLGIAGSSYEQYF.

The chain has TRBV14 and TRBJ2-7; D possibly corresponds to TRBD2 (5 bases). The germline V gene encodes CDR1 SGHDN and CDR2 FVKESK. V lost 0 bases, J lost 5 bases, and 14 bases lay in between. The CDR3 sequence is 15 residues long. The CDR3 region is CASSQDRGSGHEQYF. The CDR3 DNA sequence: TGTGCCAGCAGCCAAGACCGGGGATCTGGCCACGAGCAGTACTTC.

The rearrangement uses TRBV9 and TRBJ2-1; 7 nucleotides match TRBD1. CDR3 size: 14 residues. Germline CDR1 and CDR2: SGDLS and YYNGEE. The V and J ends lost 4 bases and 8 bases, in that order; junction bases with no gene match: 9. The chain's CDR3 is CASSQTGTADEQFF. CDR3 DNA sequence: TGTGCCAGCAGCCAAACCGGGACAGCGGATGAGCAGTTCTTC.

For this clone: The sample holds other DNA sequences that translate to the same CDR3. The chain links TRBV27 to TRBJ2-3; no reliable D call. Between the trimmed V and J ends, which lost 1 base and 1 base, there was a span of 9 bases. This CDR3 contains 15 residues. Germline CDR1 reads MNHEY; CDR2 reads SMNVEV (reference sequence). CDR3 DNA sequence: TGTGCCAGCAGTTTATGGGCAGGCGGCACAGATACGCAGTATTTT. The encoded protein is CASSLWAGGTDTQYF.

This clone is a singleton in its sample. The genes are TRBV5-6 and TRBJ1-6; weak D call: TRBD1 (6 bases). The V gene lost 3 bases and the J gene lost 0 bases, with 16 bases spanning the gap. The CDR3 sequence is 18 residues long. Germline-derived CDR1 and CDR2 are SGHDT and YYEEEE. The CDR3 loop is CASSSGTLQSSYNSPLHF. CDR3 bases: TGTGCCAGCAGCTCCGGGACACTACAAAGCTCCTATAATTCACCCCTCCACTTT.

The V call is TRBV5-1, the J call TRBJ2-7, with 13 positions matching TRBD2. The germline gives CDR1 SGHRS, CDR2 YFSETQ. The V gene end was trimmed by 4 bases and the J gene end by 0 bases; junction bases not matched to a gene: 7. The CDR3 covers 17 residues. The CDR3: CASSPGLAGLSSYEQYF. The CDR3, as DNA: TGCGCCAGCAGCCCGGGACTAGCGGGATTGAGCTCCTACGAGCAGTACTTC.

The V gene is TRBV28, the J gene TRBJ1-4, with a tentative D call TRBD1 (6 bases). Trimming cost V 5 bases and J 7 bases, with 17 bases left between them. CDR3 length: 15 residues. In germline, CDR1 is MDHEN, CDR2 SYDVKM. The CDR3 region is CASSPLGGVVEKLFF. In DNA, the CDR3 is TGTGCCAGCAGTCCACTAGGGGGAGTAGTTGAAAAACTGTTTTTT.

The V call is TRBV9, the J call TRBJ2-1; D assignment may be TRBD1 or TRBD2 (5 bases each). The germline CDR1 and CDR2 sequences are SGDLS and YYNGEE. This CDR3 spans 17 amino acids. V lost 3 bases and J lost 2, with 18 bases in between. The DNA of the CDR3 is TGTGCCAGCAGCGCGGACGACGGGACGGGCACCTACAATGAGCAGTTCTTC. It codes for CASSADDGTGTYNEQFF.

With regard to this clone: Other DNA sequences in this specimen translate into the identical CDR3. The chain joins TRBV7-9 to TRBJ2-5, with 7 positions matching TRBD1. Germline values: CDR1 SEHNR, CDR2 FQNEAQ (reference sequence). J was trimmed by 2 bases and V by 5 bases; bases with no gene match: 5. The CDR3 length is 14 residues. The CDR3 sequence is CASSADRAQETQYF. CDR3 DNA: TGTGCCAGCAGCGCCGACAGGGCGCAAGAGACCCAGTACTTC.

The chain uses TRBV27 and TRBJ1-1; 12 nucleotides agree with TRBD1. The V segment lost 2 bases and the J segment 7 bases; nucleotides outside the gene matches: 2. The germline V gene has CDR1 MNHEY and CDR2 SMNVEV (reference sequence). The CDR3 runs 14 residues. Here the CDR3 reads CASSLGTGGVEAFF. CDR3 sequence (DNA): TGTGCCAGCAGTTTAGGGACAGGGGGCGTTGAAGCTTTCTTT.

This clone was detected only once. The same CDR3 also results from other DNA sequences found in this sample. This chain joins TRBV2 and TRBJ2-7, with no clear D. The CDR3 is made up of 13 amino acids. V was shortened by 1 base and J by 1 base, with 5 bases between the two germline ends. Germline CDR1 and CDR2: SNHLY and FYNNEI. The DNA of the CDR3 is TGTGCCAGCAGTGAAGGGTTTTCCTACGAGCAGTACTTC. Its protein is CASSEGFSYEQYF.

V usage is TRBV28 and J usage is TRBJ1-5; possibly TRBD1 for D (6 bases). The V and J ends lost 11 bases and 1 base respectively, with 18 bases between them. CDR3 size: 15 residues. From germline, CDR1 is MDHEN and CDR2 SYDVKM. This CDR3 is CAAYTGQESNQPQHF. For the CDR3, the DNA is TGTGCCGCTTATACAGGGCAAGAGAGCAATCAGCCCCAGCATTTT.

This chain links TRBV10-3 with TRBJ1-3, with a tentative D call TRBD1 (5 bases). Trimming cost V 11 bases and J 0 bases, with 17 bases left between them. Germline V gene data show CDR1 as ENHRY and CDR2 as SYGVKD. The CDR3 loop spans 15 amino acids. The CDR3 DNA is TGTGCCTTTCGAGAGGACACAAGCTCTGGAAACACCATATATTTT. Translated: CAFREDTSSGNTIYF.